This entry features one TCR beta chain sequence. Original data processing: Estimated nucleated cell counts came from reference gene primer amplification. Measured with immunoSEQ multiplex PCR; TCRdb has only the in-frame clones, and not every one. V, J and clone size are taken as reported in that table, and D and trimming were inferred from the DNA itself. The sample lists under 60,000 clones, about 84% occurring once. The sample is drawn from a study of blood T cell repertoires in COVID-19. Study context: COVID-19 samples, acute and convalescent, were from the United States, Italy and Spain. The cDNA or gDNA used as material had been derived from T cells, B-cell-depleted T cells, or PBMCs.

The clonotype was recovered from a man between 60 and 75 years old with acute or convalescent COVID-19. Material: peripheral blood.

CDR3 nucleotide sequence: TGCGCCAGCAGCCCTTGGACAGACCAATATGGCTACACCTTC. This encodes CASSPWTDQYGYTF. The chain has TRBV4-1 and TRBJ1-2, with a possible D match to TRBD1 (6 bases). V lost 4 bases and J 5 bases, leaving 14 bases between the germline ends. Germline CDR1 and CDR2: MGHRA and YSYEKL. The CDR3 runs 14 residues.